The 17 T cell receptor beta chains given below trace back to one sample, sequenced in a study of blood T cell repertoires in COVID-19. The assay was immunoSEQ multiplex PCR, and TCRdb's table has in-frame clones only and misses some. Found here are some 170,000 clones, over 75% of them singletons; the top ten hold more than 9.5%. Material: peripheral blood. These receptors were taken from a man between 60 and 75 years old with active or convalescent COVID-19.

The V gene is TRBV6-1, the J gene TRBJ1-4; 11 nucleotides align to TRBD1. Germline V gene data show CDR1 as MNHNS and CDR2 as SASEGT. J gave up 7 bases and V 5 bases, and 6 bases lay outside the gene matches. The CDR3 totals 15 residues. CDR3 loop: CASSTRTGGLEKLFF. The CDR3 nucleotides read TGTGCCAGCAGTACCCGGACAGGGGGCCTTGAAAAACTGTTTTTT.

This chain uses TRBV29-1 with TRBJ1-2; 8 bases are a match to TRBD1. CDR1 SQVTM and CDR2 ANQGSEA come from the germline V gene. Trimming at V came to 4 bases and at J to 0 bases, leaving 4 bases not matched to a gene. CDR3 size: 14 residues. The CDR3, as DNA: TGCAGCGTTGGTCACAGGGGGGCTAACTATGGCTACACCTTC. Translated, it gives CSVGHRGANYGYTF.

The rearrangement uses TRBV27 and TRBJ2-2; 9 positions match TRBD1. Germline-derived CDR1 and CDR2 are MNHEY and SMNVEV (reference sequence). This CDR3 region has 17 residues. The trim removed 7 bases at V and 4 bases at J, leaving 13 bases unmatched. The DNA of the CDR3 is TGTGCCAGCATATCCACTGCCGGGACAGGGTTCACCGGGGAGCTGTTTTTT. As protein: CASISTAGTGFTGELFF.

The V call is TRBV19, the J call TRBJ1-2, with 9 bases lining up with TRBD1. The CDR3 has 16 residues. The germline CDR1 and CDR2 sequences are LNHDA and SQIVND (reference sequence). V shed 4 bases, J shed 4 bases, and the junction held 10 bases outside the gene matches. The CDR3 loop is CASSRAGQGIGYGYTF. CDR3 nucleotide sequence: TGTGCCAGTAGTAGAGCAGGACAGGGGATCGGCTATGGCTACACCTTC.

About this clone itself: This sample also contains other DNA sequences that code for the same CDR3. J is TRBJ1-2 and V is TRBV28, with TRBD1 matching 8 bases. Germline CDR1 MDHEN, CDR2 SYDVKM. V lost 6 bases and J lost 2; bases outside the gene matches: 2. The CDR3 spans 13 residues. This chain's CDR3 is CASRRQGNYGYTF. CDR3 sequence (DNA): TGTGCCAGCAGAAGACAGGGGAACTATGGCTACACCTTC.

This clone was counted only a few times. J is TRBJ2-5 and V is TRBV19, with D maybe TRBD2 (6 bases). The CDR3 is made up of 14 amino acids. V lost 1 base and J 5 bases, leaving 11 bases between the germline ends. Germline values: CDR1 LNHDA, CDR2 SQIVND (reference sequence). As DNA, the CDR3 is TGTGCCAGTAGTATAGGGCCTAGCGTCGAGACCCAGTACTTC. Its protein product is CASSIGPSVETQYF.

The chain has TRBV10-1 and TRBJ2-3, with 7 bases aligning to TRBD2. The trim removed 8 bases at V and 5 bases at J, leaving 7 bases unmatched. Germline V gene data show CDR1 as WNHNN and CDR2 as SYGVQD (reference sequence). The CDR3 is 13 amino acids. The CDR3 is CASSPAGKDTQYF. CDR3 nucleotide sequence: TGCGCCAGCTCCCCAGCGGGGAAAGATACGCAGTATTTT.

This clone was counted a single time. The CDR3 loop reads CASSFYGNSQETQYF. The CDR3 nucleotides are TGCGCCAGCAGCTTTTACGGGAACAGCCAAGAGACCCAGTACTTC. V usage is TRBV5-1 and J usage is TRBJ2-5, with D possibly matching TRBD2 (5 bases). The V gene lost 2 bases and the J gene lost 1 base, with 12 bases spanning the gap. CDR1 SGHRS and CDR2 YFSETQ come from the germline V gene. CDR3 length equals 15 residues.

The CDR3 sequence is CASSLDGTGELFF. CDR3 in DNA: TGTGCCAGCAGCTTAGACGGGACCGGGGAGCTGTTTTTT. This sequence joins TRBV7-3 and TRBJ2-2; D unresolved. The germline V and J ends were trimmed by 2 bases and 5 bases, with 6 bases remaining between them. Germline lookup yields CDR1 SGHTA and CDR2 FQGTGA. The CDR3 has 13 residues.

This clone was seen just once. V is TRBV28 and J is TRBJ2-7, with TRBD1 identical over 7 bases. The J segment lost 0 bases and the V segment lost 4 bases, leaving 9 bases of the junction unmatched. The CDR3 spans 16 residues. CDR1 is MDHEN, CDR2 SYDVKM, per germline. Here the CDR3 DNA reads TGTGCCAGCAGTTCGACCCGGGACAGCGTCTCCTACGAGCAGTACTTC. It specifies CASSSTRDSVSYEQYF.

The V call is TRBV5-1, the J call TRBJ1-3, with D possibly TRBD1 on 6 matching bases. Germline CDR1 and CDR2: SGHRS and YFSETQ. The CDR3 runs 14 residues. V was trimmed by 4 bases and J by 0 bases, leaving 8 bases between them. The CDR3 nucleotides are TGCGCCAGCAGCCCCAGGGGCTCTGGAAACACCATATATTTT. Residues: CASSPRGSGNTIYF.

The chain employs TRBV29-1 and TRBJ1-2; D remains unclear. Trimming stripped 3 bases from V and 7 bases from J, with 12 bases between. The CDR3 has 12 amino acids. CDR1 is SQVTM, CDR2 ANQGSEA, per germline. This chain's CDR3 is CSVEEVMGGYTF. The CDR3 DNA reads as TGCAGCGTTGAGGAGGTTATGGGTGGCTACACCTTC.

The chain recombines TRBV5-4 with TRBJ1-2, with a tentative D call TRBD1 (6 bases). V lost 4 bases to trimming and J lost 4 bases, with 17 bases between them. The CDR3 runs to 15 residues. Germline CDR1 SGHNT, CDR2 YYREEE (reference sequence). The CDR3 protein is CASSDSPGRGYGYTF. The CDR3 DNA follows: TGTGCCAGCAGCGACTCCCCGGGCAGGGGCTATGGCTACACCTTC.

V gene TRBV5-1 combines with J gene TRBJ2-3; TRBD2 agrees at 8 bases. This CDR3 contains 16 residues. Germline V gene data show CDR1 as SGHRS and CDR2 as YFSETQ. J was trimmed by 5 bases and V by 0 bases; bases with no gene match: 8. The CDR3 is CASSLGQRGRGDTQYF. Written as DNA, the CDR3 is TGCGCCAGCAGCTTGGGGCAGCGGGGGAGGGGAGATACGCAGTATTTT.

J is TRBJ2-1 and V is TRBV7-2; 12 bases fit TRBD2. V shed 4 bases and J 2 bases; nucleotides not matched to a gene: 0. CDR1 and CDR2 (germline): SGHTA, FQGNSA. The CDR3 totals 15 residues. The CDR3 coding sequence is TGTGCCAGCAGCTCTAGCGGGAGGGCCTACAATGAGCAGTTCTTC. The encoded protein is CASSSSGRAYNEQFF.

The rearrangement links TRBV11-1 to TRBJ2-5, with D unclear. The V gene's germline CDR1 is SGHAT and CDR2 FQDESV (reference sequence). The CDR3 extends over 13 amino acids. V was pared by 4 bases and J by 5 bases, with 11 bases between. CDR3 region: CASSSPGPETQYF. The CDR3 nucleotides read TGTGCCAGCAGCTCCCCCGGTCCGGAGACCCAGTACTTC. Combining the CDR3 with reference TRBV11-1 and TRBJ2-5 gives the whole variable domain EAEVAQSPRYKITEKSQAVAFWCDPISGHATLYWYRQILGQGPELLVQFQDESVVDDSQLPKDRFSAERLKGVDSTLKIQPAELGDSAMYLCASSSPGPETQYFGPGTRLLVL.

The chain couples TRBV4-2 to TRBJ2-7, with a weak D call TRBD2 (6 bases). The germline V gene encodes CDR1 LGHNA and CDR2 YNFKEQ. With 0 bases removed from V and 2 bases from J, the gap between germline ends came to 14 bases. The CDR3 extends over 16 amino acids. CDR3: CASSQDFPGETYEQYF. For the CDR3, the DNA is TGTGCCAGCAGCCAAGATTTTCCGGGAGAGACCTACGAGCAGTACTTC.